Presented here are 4 T cell receptor beta chains from one specimen sequenced in a study of blood T cells in healthy people across ages. A J-beta primer mix and a sample-barcoded 5' primer were used in a second PCR of roughly 6 to 12 cycles. TCRdb processed the 5' RACE reads anew with MiXCR; each CDR3 protein has one entry. The data contain 1.5 million to 2 million distinct CDR3 sequences, 28% of them singletons. Material: blood. The receptors originated from a woman younger than 45 in good health.

V gene TRBV29-1 combines with J gene TRBJ2-7; D may be TRBD1 (6 bases). V was cut by 6 bases and J by 0 bases, with 12 bases left in between. Germline V CDR1 and CDR2: SQVTM, ANQGSEA. The CDR3 length is 13 residues. The CDR3 nucleotides are TGCAGCGTGGAGAGGGACAACTCCTACGAGCAGTACTTC. Its translation: CSVERDNSYEQYF.

This clonotype was counted at least ten times. Relative to the germline gene, one junction end is altered; a read error may explain this. The chain links TRBV7-2 to TRBJ2-3, with no clear D. Germline V gene lookup returns CDR1 SGHTA and CDR2 FQGNSA. This CDR3 region has 15 residues. Here the CDR3 reads CASSLVGSSTDTQYF. The CDR3 DNA reads as TGCGCCAGCAGCTTGGTAGGGTCTTCTACAGATACGCAGTATTTT.

This clonotype was detected a few times. The chain combines TRBV9 with TRBJ2-3, with 7 bases that match TRBD2. The CDR3 runs to 15 residues. V lost 2 bases, J lost 1 base, and 4 bases stayed unmatched. The germline gives CDR1 SGDLS, CDR2 YYNGEE. The CDR3 reads CASSVSLAGTDTQYF. The CDR3 bases are TGTGCCAGCAGCGTGTCTCTAGCGGGCACAGATACGCAGTATTTT.

This chain connects TRBV4-3 to TRBJ1-2; D ambiguous. Germline-derived CDR1 and CDR2 are LGHNA and YSLEER. V lost 1 base, J lost 4 bases, and 10 bases lay in between. The CDR3 is 14 amino acids. The CDR3 DNA follows: TGCGCCAGCAGCCAAGGAGTATCATCCTATGGCTACACCTTC. It codes for CASSQGVSSYGYTF.